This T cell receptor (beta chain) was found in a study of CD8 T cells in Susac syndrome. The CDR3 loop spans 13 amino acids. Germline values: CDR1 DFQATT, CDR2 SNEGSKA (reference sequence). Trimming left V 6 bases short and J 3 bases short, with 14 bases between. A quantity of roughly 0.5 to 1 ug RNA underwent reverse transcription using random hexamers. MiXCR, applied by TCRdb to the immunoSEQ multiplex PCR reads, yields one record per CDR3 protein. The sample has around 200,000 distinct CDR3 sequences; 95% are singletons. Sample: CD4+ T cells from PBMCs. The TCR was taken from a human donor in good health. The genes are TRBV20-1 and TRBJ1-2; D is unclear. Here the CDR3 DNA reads TGCAGTGCCACGGCAGGATCCTACTATGGCTACACCTTC. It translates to CSATAGSYYGYTF.